The clone carrying this T cell receptor beta chain occurred a few times. Antigen specificity is unknown. TCRdb ran MiXCR on the 5' RACE reads and lists one entry per CDR3 protein. The sample has under 450,000 distinct CDR3 sequences, approximately 17% seen once. The data belong to a study of identical twins. Points from the study as a whole: Models predicted too little out-of-frame TCR alpha sharing in monozygotic twins. When twins shared out-of-frame alpha sequences, those sequences had excess low generation probability.

The TCR was taken from a man aged 45 to 65 in good health. Source material: naive T cells sorted from blood.

In DNA form, the CDR3 reads TGCAGTGCTAGTGGGACTAGCGGCACTAGCACAGATACGCAGTATTTT. Residues: CSASGTSGTSTDTQYF. The chain is built from TRBV20-1 and TRBJ2-3; TRBD2 agrees at 11 bases. V trimming: 3 bases; J trimming: 0 bases; junction bases outside the gene matches: 5. This CDR3 region has 16 residues. Germline CDR1 and CDR2: DFQATT and SNEGSKA (reference sequence).